The source of this T cell receptor beta chain is a study of T cells expressing NK-cell markers. Study conclusions and caveats: Five or six donors showed dominant NKG2C+ clonotypes comprising roughly 1.0-7.5% of their CD8+ T cells.

The germline V gene has CDR1 KGHSH and CDR2 LQKENI. CDR3 length: 15 residues. Each CDR3 protein gets one entry in TCRdb, which reprocessed the 5' RACE reads and gives no DNA. This table holds 350,000 to 400,000 distinct CDR3 sequences. On this clonotype itself: The antigen remains unidentified.

This receptor was identified in a woman aged 50 to 60 in good health. The chain combines TRBV18 with TRBJ2-1; the TCRdb D gene call, TRBD1, has no DNA to confirm it. The sequenced sample consisted of blood T cells: a sorted CD56 or NKG2C T cell subset, CD4+ or CD8+ T cells, or bulk PBMC T cells (not recorded which). The CDR3 reads CASSQTGIGNNEQFF.